The T cell receptor beta chain under discussion was sequenced for a study of blood T cell repertoires in COVID-19. Whole-study context: Acute and convalescent COVID-19 specimens originated in the United States, Italy and Spain. T cells, B-cell-depleted T cells, or PBMCs supplied cDNA or gDNA.

Germline values: CDR1 MNHEY, CDR2 SVGAGI. The CDR3 length is 13 residues. V lost 6 bases, J lost 1 base, and 9 bases lay in between. In the authors' methods: Quantification of nucleated cells was approximated via reference gene primer amplification. Sequenced by immunoSEQ multiplex PCR; TCRdb stores in-frame clones only, minus some. That table supplies the V and J calls and clone size; D and trimming were determined from the DNA. The sample shows hundreds of thousands of clones, 70% to 90% of them seen only once. Seattle's cohort entered during active infection and was followed longitudinally. A few counts support this clone.

The chain uses TRBV6-5 and TRBJ1-1; maybe TRBD1 (6 bases). This clonotype was obtained from a man in his forties or fifties with COVID-19, enrolled during active disease. Sequencing was done on a sample of peripheral blood. The CDR3 DNA sequence: TGTGCCAGCAGGCGACAGGCGAACACTGAAGCTTTCTTT. Translated: CASRRQANTEAFF.